The TCR beta chain described here comes from a study of cytomegalovirus exposure and HLA in healthy donors. The PCR used 60 Vbeta and 13 Jbeta primers. Per the study methods: Per a later analysis, the number of unique TCR beta chains was roughly 80 million, of which around 9.9 million were shared. Using immunoSEQ multiplex PCR, the repertoire was profiled, and TCRdb retains in-frame clones only, with some absent. D and trimming come from the DNA, and the V and J calls and clone size come from that table. The sample holds 100,000 or so clones, around 85% seen once. Germline CDR1 SGHDT, CDR2 YYEEEE. The CDR3 runs 12 residues. V lost 0 bases, J lost 7 bases, and 8 bases lay in between.

What was sequenced was PBMCs. The chain links TRBV5-6 to TRBJ2-7, with D possibly being TRBD1 (5 bases). This sequence originates from a young man in good health and CMV-seronegative. The CDR3 protein is CASSLGGLEQYF. Written as DNA, the CDR3 is TGTGCCAGCAGCTTGGGGGGCCTTGAGCAGTACTTC.